This TCR beta chain was sequenced in a study of T cell repertoires in cytomegalovirus infection. Study overall: It can be stated that public TCR beta signatures indicated CMV infection as well as a matching HLA type. The study's findings and limits: CMV-specific TCR beta clonotypes restricted by HLA-C dominated the ex vivo response. Cumulative public TCR beta family frequency identified carriers of CMV plus the relevant HLA.

Each CDR3 protein gets one entry after TCRdb re-called the reads with MiXCR. The data hold approximately 550,000 distinct CDR3 sequences, with about 15% observed a single time. This clonotype was recorded a few times. Its antigen is undetermined. The V and J ends lost 3 bases and 0 bases respectively, with 11 bases between them. Per germline, CDR1 SEHNR and CDR2 FQNEAQ (reference sequence). This CDR3 has 15 amino acids. The chain has TRBV7-9 and TRBJ1-1, with D possibly TRBD1 on 5 matching bases. The sequence derives from a human donor in good health (CMV status not recorded). Some clones in this sample may be carry-over from other donors' samples. Sequencing was done on a sample of CD8+ T cells from PBMCs. The CDR3 loop is CASSLLGRVNTEAFF. Here the CDR3 DNA reads TGTGCCAGCAGCTTGTTGGGACGGGTGAACACTGAAGCTTTCTTT.